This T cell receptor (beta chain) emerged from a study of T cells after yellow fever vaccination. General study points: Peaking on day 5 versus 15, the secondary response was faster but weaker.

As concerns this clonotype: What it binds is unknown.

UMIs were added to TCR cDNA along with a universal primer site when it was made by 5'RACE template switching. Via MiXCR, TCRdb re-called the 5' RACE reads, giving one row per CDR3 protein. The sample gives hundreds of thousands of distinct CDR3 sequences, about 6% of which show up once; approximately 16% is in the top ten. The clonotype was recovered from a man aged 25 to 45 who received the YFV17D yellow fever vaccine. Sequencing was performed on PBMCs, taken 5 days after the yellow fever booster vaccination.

DNA for the CDR3: TGCGCCAGCAAGGCGGGAGGCTCCTCTGACGAGCAGTACTTC. The encoded protein is CASKAGGSSDEQYF. The chain joins TRBV5-1 to TRBJ2-7; TRBD2 agrees at 8 bases. Germline V gene lookup returns CDR1 SGHRS and CDR2 YFSETQ. V was clipped by 6 bases and J by 5 bases; unmatched bases: 10. The CDR3 is made up of 14 amino acids.